The T cell receptor (beta chain) under discussion was sequenced for a study of T-cell reconstitution after alpha-beta-depleted transplantation in children. Study results and caveats: T-cell counts and diversity were attributed mostly to newly produced T cells one year after transplant. For some patients, TCRbeta diversity was high at day 60 because of recipient T cells and thymic progenitors that survived. Several hundred rapidly expanded clones from non-depleted graft cells reportedly supplied alpha-beta T cells about two months post-transplant.

In its sample, this clonotype was seen many times. The antigen is undetermined. There are 12 residues in the CDR3. Germline V gives CDR1 LGHNA, CDR2 YNFKEQ. Trimming shortened V by 2 bases and J by 3 bases, and 5 bases separated the two germline ends. TCRbeta library preparation incorporated unique molecular identifiers. TCRdb reprocessed the PCR reads with MiXCR, giving one entry per CDR3 protein. The table records roughly 100,000 distinct CDR3 sequences, about 6% of them present only once. Material: PBMCs, mostly from graft donor cells, obtained 60 days after TCRalphabeta/CD19-depleted stem cell transplant. The chain carries TRBV4-2 and TRBJ2-7; unclear D gene. This receptor was taken from a female patient between 2 and 15 years old who had a stem cell transplant for Fanconi anemia, so the T cells may come from the graft donor. This CDR3 reads CASSQNNYEQYF. The CDR3 bases are TGTGCCAGCAGCCAAAACAACTACGAGCAGTACTTC.